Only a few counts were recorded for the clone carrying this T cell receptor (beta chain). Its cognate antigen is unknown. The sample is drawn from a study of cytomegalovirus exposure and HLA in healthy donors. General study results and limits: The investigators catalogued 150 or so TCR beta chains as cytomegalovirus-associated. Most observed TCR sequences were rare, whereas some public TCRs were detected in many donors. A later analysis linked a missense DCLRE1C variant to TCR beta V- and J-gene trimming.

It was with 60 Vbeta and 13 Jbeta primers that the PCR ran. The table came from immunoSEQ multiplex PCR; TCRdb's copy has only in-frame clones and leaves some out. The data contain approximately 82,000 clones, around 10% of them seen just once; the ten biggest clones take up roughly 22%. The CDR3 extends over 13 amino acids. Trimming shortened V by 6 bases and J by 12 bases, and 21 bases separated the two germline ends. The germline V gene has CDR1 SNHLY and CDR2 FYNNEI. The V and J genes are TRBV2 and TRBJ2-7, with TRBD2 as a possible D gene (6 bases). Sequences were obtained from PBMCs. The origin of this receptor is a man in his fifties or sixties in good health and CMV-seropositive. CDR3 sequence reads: CASSFDGGARWYV. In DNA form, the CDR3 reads TGTGCCAGCAGCTTCGACGGGGGTGCCCGGTGGTACGTC.